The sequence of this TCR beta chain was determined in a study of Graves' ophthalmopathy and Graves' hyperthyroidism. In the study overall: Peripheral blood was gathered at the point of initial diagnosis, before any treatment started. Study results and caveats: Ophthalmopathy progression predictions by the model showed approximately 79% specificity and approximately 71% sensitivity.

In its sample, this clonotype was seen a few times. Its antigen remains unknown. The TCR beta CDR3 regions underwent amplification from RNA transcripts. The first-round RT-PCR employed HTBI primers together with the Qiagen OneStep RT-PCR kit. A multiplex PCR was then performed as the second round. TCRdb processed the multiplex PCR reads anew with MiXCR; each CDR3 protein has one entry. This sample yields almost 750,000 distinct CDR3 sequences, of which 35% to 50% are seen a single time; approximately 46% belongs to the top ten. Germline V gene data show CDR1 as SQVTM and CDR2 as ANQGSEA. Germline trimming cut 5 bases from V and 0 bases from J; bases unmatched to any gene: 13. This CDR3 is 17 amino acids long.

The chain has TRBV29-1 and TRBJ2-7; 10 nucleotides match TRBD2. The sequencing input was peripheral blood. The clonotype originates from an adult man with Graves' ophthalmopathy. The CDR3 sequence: CSVKSSGGILSSYEQYF. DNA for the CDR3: TGCAGCGTTAAGTCTAGCGGGGGAATTTTAAGCTCCTACGAGCAGTACTTC.